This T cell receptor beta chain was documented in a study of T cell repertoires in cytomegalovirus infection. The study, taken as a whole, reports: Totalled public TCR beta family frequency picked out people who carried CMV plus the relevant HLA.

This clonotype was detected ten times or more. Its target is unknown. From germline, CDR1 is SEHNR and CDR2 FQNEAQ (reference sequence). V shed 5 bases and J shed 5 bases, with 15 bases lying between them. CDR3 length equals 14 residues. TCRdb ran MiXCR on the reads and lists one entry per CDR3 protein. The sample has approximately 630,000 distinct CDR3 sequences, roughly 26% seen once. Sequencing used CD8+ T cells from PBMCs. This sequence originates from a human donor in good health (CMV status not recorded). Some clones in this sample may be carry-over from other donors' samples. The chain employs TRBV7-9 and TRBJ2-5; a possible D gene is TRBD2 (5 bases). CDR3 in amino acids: CASSPPSGGETQYF. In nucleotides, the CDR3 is TGTGCCAGCAGCCCCCCCAGCGGCGGGGAGACCCAGTACTTC.